Following are 5 T cell receptor beta chains from one sample sequenced in a study of blood T cell repertoires in COVID-19. Method: immunoSEQ multiplex PCR; TCRdb's copy keeps in-frame clones and lacks some. The data contain more than 100,000 clones, over 85% of them singletons. The sample taken for sequencing was peripheral blood. These receptor sequences come from a woman of 80 years or more in a cohort sampled during active COVID-19.

The chain employs TRBV11-2 and TRBJ2-7; the match to TRBD1 covers 8 bases. The germline CDR1 and CDR2 sequences are SGHAT and FQNNGV. Unmatched junction bases numbered 5, after V lost 10 bases and J lost 0 bases. This CDR3 is 13 amino acids long. For the CDR3, the DNA is TGTGCCACCGGGACAGGAAGCTCCTACGAGCAGTACTTC. Its translation: CATGTGSSYEQYF.

V gene TRBV4-2 combines with J gene TRBJ1-4; a possible D gene is TRBD1 (5 bases). The CDR3 length is 15 residues. V was clipped by 0 bases and J by 7 bases, with 12 bases between them. Germline V CDR1 and CDR2: LGHNA, YNFKEQ. CDR3 protein: CASSQDAQGFEKLFF. CDR3 DNA: TGTGCCAGCAGCCAAGACGCCCAGGGATTTGAAAAACTGTTTTTT.

The rearrangement uses TRBV28 and TRBJ1-1; D gene ambiguous. V was pared by 7 bases and J by 1 base, with 10 bases between. This CDR3 has 13 residues. Germline CDR1 MDHEN, CDR2 SYDVKM. CDR3: CASMGRRNTEAFF. The CDR3 DNA sequence: TGTGCCAGCATGGGGAGGCGGAACACTGAAGCTTTCTTT.

This clone was recorded a few times. V is TRBV3-1 (or the pseudogene TRBV3-2) and J is TRBJ1-3; D is undetermined. Germline CDR1 LGHDT, CDR2 YNNKEL (reference sequence). CDR3 length: 13 residues. The germline V and J ends were trimmed by 1 base and 4 bases, with 5 bases remaining between them. This CDR3 is CASSQVGGNTIYF. CDR3 DNA sequence: TGTGCCAGCAGCCAAGTGGGCGGAAACACCATATATTTT.

This clone was found a few times. V usage is TRBV5-1 and J usage is TRBJ2-7; 9 bases map to TRBD1. The CDR3 sequence is 18 residues long. Trimming at V came to 0 bases and at J to 0 bases, leaving 10 bases not matched to a gene. CDR1 and CDR2 from the germline V gene are SGHRS and YFSETQ. The CDR3: CASSLGDRGSVSSYEQYF. The CDR3 nucleotides are TGCGCCAGCAGCTTGGGAGACAGGGGGTCCGTGAGCTCCTACGAGCAGTACTTC.